This TCR beta chain is from a study of T cells in Graves' hyperthyroidism and ophthalmopathy. Patients between 18 and 65 years old had hyperthyroidism, newly diagnosed and lasting under 2 months. Study-wide results and limits: Separating ophthalmopathy from stable hyperthyroidism was achieved by a 13 V-J model.

Germline CDR1 reads SGHTA; CDR2 reads FQGNSA. J gave up 8 bases and V 6 bases, and 17 bases lay outside the gene matches. CDR3 size: 17 residues. It was RNA transcripts that yielded the amplified TCR beta CDR3 regions. The HTBI primer set drove a first-round RT-PCR of the TCR CDR3. TCRdb passed the multiplex PCR reads through MiXCR, listing each CDR3 protein once. In the table there are some 180,000 distinct CDR3 sequences, approximately 16% of which are singletons. This clonotype was seen more than once but under ten times. The antigen remains unidentified. A clone one base away is much larger, so this may be a read error.

The receptor was isolated from a woman in her forties or fifties with Graves' hyperthyroidism. Sequencing was performed on blood. V usage is TRBV7-2 and J usage is TRBJ2-3; 10 bases map to TRBD2. The CDR3 DNA follows: TGTGCCAGCAGTTTTTGGGGGGTAGCGGGAGGTACGGGTACGCAGTATTTT. Its translation: CASSFWGVAGGTGTQYF.